These T cell receptor beta chains were read from a single sample in a study of naive and memory T cell subsets. MiXCR, run by TCRdb on the UMI-ligation and nested PCR reads, gives a single entry per CDR3 protein. The sample lists 130,000 to 150,000 distinct CDR3 sequences; about a sixth were seen once. Sequencing was carried out using naive CD4+ T cells from blood. The origin of the receptors is a human donor in good health. CDR3s include the opening cysteine and the closing phenylalanine or tryptophan. D genes are given only for firm matches. Clone size appears in some rows only: once, few, many, or a class for an expanded clone.

j_gene,d_gene,abundance,v_gene,CDR3nt,CDR3aa
TRBJ2-1,TRBD2,few,TRBV20-1,TGCAGTGCTAACCTAGCGGGAAGGCGGTACAATGAGCAGTTCTTC,CSANLAGRRYNEQFF
TRBJ1-3,NA,few,TRBV7-2,TGTGCCAGCAGCTTAGATCGGAGAAACACCATATATTTT,CASSLDRRNTIYF
TRBJ2-7,TRBD2,few,TRBV5-1,TGCGCCAGCAGCTTGCTCCCGCGGGAGGCGTCCTACGAGCAGTACTTC,CASSLLPREASYEQYF
TRBJ2-3,NA,few,TRBV2,TGTGCCAGCAGCGAGCCGCGGAAGGCTAGCACAGATACGCAGTATTTT,CASSEPRKASTDTQYF
TRBJ2-1,TRBD2,NA,TRBV20-1,TGCAGTGCTAGAGATAGCAGCGGGAGTATCAATGAGCAGTTCTTC,CSARDSSGSINEQFF
TRBJ2-5,TRBD2,NA,TRBV20-1,TGCAGTGCTAGAGCGGCTAGCGGGCTCCAAGAGACCCAGTACTTC,CSARAASGLQETQYF
TRBJ2-7,NA,few,TRBV5-1,TGCGCCAGCAGCTTGGCAGCGTCCGAGCAGTACTTC,CASSLAASEQYF
TRBJ2-1,NA,few,TRBV7-1,TGTGCCAGCAGCTCCTCCGGGCCCCGGCAGTTCTTC,CASSSSGPRQFF
TRBJ2-3,NA,NA,TRBV7-2,TGTGCCAGCAGCTCCCCGTGGGATACGCAGTATTTT,CASSSPWDTQYF
TRBJ1-5,NA,few,TRBV20-1,TGCAGTGCTAGAGACCGCAGGGGTGGCAATCAGCCCCAGCATTTT,CSARDRRGGNQPQHF
TRBJ2-3,TRBD2,many,TRBV6-5,TGTGCCACCAGCGGGAGCATGGATACGCAGTATTTT,CATSGSMDTQYF
TRBJ2-7,NA,NA,TRBV5-1,TGCGCCAGCAGCTTGGATGGTAGCTGGGTCGGGGAGCAGTACTTC,CASSLDGSWVGEQYF
TRBJ2-1,TRBD2,NA,TRBV12-3/TRBV12-4,TGTGCCAGCAGTTTAAAACTAGCGGCCACTGAGCAGTTCTTC,CASSLKLAATEQFF
TRBJ2-3,TRBD2,few,TRBV10-2,TGCGCCAGCAGGAGGCCGACTAGCGGGAAAGAAGACACAGATACGCAGTATTTT,CASRRPTSGKEDTDTQYF
TRBJ2-7,TRBD2,few,TRBV27,TGTGCCAGCAGTTTTTCGGAGAGCGGGAGCTCCTACGAGCAGTACTTC,CASSFSESGSSYEQYF
TRBJ2-1,NA,many,TRBV10-3,TGTGCCATCACTAACAGCGGAGCTGCCTACAATGAGCAGTTCTTC,CAITNSGAAYNEQFF
TRBJ2-7,NA,NA,TRBV6-5,TGTGCCAGCAGTCGGTGGACACCAGCCTACGAGCAGTACTTC,CASSRWTPAYEQYF
TRBJ2-1,NA,few,TRBV19,TGTGCCAGTAGGAACTCGTTAGCTTCATATAAGAATGAGCAGTTCTTC,CASRNSLASYKNEQFF
TRBJ2-5,NA,few,TRBV5-1,TGCGCCAGCAGCTTGGCCGGGATCGTTAGCGAGGGGCAAGAGACCCAGTACTTC,CASSLAGIVSEGQETQYF
TRBJ1-1,TRBD1,few,TRBV29-1,TGCAGCGTTACCAGGGGGATGGACACTGAAGCTTTCTTT,CSVTRGMDTEAFF
TRBJ1-5,TRBD1,NA,TRBV12-5,TGTGCTAGTGAACGACCCCGGGACAGGGGGCTTTCGTTACAGCCCCAGCATTTT,CASERPRDRGLSLQPQHF
TRBJ2-1,NA,many,TRBV6-2/TRBV6-3,TGTGCCAGCAGTTCCTGGACAGAAGATGAGCAGTTCTTC,CASSSWTEDEQFF
TRBJ2-7,NA,NA,TRBV6-1,TGTGCCAGCAGGATGCAGGGAGCCGACGAGCAGTACTTC,CASRMQGADEQYF
TRBJ2-2,NA,once,TRBV14,TGTGCCAGCAGCCAAGGTGCGGGGAAAACCGGGGAGCTGTTTTTT,CASSQGAGKTGELFF
TRBJ2-7,NA,few,TRBV6-2/TRBV6-3,TGTGCCAGCAGGTCTTTTGGGACACCAAACTACGAGCAGTACTTC,CASRSFGTPNYEQYF
TRBJ2-3,TRBD2,NA,TRBV7-2,TGTGCCAGCAGCTTCCTTCGCGCCAGCGGGAGGGCCCAAGATACGCAGTATTTT,CASSFLRASGRAQDTQYF
TRBJ2-6,NA,NA,TRBV12-3/TRBV12-4,TGTGCCAGCAGTTTAGGGGACCCAGGGGCCAACGTCCTGACTTTC,CASSLGDPGANVLTF
TRBJ2-3,NA,once,TRBV12-5,TGTGCTAGTGGTCTCCGCCCAGGGGCAGATACGCAGTATTTT,CASGLRPGADTQYF
TRBJ2-5,NA,few,TRBV2,TGTGCCAGCAGTGCCGGAGGGGCCGAGACCCAGTACTTC,CASSAGGAETQYF
TRBJ1-1,TRBD1,NA,TRBV19,TGTGCCAGTATTGAAACAGGGGGCGTCCCTGAAGCTTTCTTT,CASIETGGVPEAFF
TRBJ2-5,NA,few,TRBV6-5,TGTGCCAGCAGTTACTGGGGCAGGGTGGGAGAGACCCAGTACTTC,CASSYWGRVGETQYF
TRBJ1-2,TRBD1,few,TRBV7-9,TGTGCCAGCAGCTCAAGACAGGGCGCCTGGGGCTACACCTTC,CASSSRQGAWGYTF
TRBJ2-6,NA,many,TRBV18,TGTGCCAGCTCACCGCCCCAACAGGGAACTGGGGCCAACGTCCTGACTTTC,CASSPPQQGTGANVLTF
TRBJ2-7,NA,NA,TRBV20-1,TGCAGTGCTAGTGGGGTAGGCTATGAGCAGTACTTC,CSASGVGYEQYF
TRBJ1-2,NA,NA,TRBV7-2,TGTGCCAGCAGCTTAGAAATTCGAAAGGGTGGCTACACCTTC,CASSLEIRKGGYTF
TRBJ1-1,NA,NA,TRBV3-1,TGTGCCAGCAGCCAAGAAGGGCGCGCAAACACTGAAGCTTTCTTT,CASSQEGRANTEAFF
TRBJ2-7,NA,NA,TRBV14,TGTGCCAGCAGCGAAATGACAGTTAGATTCTACGAGCAGTACTTC,CASSEMTVRFYEQYF
TRBJ1-1,NA,NA,TRBV29-1,TGCAGCGTTACTGGACTGTCGAACACTGAAGCTTTCTTT,CSVTGLSNTEAFF
TRBJ2-3,NA,many,TRBV29-1,TGCAGCGTGCCCCCGTATGGGAAGAAAATAGATACGCAGTATTTT,CSVPPYGKKIDTQYF
TRBJ2-3,NA,NA,TRBV24-1,TGTGCCACCAGTGATGGACATCTAGATACGCAGTATTTT,CATSDGHLDTQYF
TRBJ2-1,NA,few,TRBV3-1,TGTGCCAGCAGCCAAGGCGATGCCCGCAGCCATGAGCAGTTCTTC,CASSQGDARSHEQFF
TRBJ1-6,NA,few,TRBV7-2,TGTGCCAGCAGTTCGGCGGGACAATACTCACCCCTCCACTTT,CASSSAGQYSPLHF
TRBJ1-1,NA,few,TRBV5-1,TGCGCCAGCAGCTTGCAGTCCATGAACACTGAAGCTTTCTTT,CASSLQSMNTEAFF
TRBJ2-7,TRBD2,few,TRBV18,TGTGCCAGCTCACCGGAGCTCGGGGGGTTAAAACCGGGGCAGTACTTC,CASSPELGGLKPGQYF
TRBJ1-1,TRBD1,few,TRBV5-1,TGCGCCAGCAGCTTCTCGGTAGAACCGGGACAGGGGGAGACTGAAGCTTTCTTT,CASSFSVEPGQGETEAFF
TRBJ2-5,NA,NA,TRBV5-1,TGCGCCAGCAGCTTGGGAGCGGCGGAGACCCAGTACTTC,CASSLGAAETQYF
TRBJ1-2,NA,NA,TRBV7-9,TGTGCCAGCAGCTTAGGCAGTTATGGCTACACCTTC,CASSLGSYGYTF
TRBJ2-7,TRBD2,NA,TRBV10-3,TGTGCCATCAGTGGGACTAGCGACGAGCAGTACTTC,CAISGTSDEQYF
TRBJ1-3,NA,NA,TRBV19,TGTGCCAGTATAACGGTCGGAAACACCATATATTTT,CASITVGNTIYF
TRBJ2-5,NA,NA,TRBV3-1,TGTGCCAGCAGCCAGTCTTTCGTGGGAGACGGTGAGACCCAGTACTTC,CASSQSFVGDGETQYF
TRBJ2-7,NA,few,TRBV28,TGTGCCAGCAGCCCAGGCAGGGGTTCCTACGAGCAGTACTTC,CASSPGRGSYEQYF